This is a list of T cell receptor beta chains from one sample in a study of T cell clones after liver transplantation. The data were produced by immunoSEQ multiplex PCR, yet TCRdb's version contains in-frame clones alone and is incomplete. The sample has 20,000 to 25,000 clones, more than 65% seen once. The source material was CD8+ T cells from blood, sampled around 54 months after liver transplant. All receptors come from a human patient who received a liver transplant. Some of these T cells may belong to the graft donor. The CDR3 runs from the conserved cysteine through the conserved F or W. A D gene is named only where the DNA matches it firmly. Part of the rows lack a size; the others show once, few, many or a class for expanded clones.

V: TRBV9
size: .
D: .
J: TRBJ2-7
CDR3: CASSVGGTYEQYF
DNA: TGTGCCAGCAGCGTGGGTGGGACCTACGAGCAGTACTTC

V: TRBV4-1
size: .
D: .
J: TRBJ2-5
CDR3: CASSQESLGNLVYPGEETQYF
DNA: TGCGCCAGCAGCCAAGAAAGCCTCGGGAACCTAGTTTACCCCGGCGAAGAGACCCAGTACTTC

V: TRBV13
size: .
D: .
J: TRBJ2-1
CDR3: CASSLSHRNEQFF
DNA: TGTGCCAGCAGTTTATCACACAGAAATGAGCAGTTCTTC

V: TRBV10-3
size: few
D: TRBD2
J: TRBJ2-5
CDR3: CAISEPGGGIQETQYF
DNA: TGTGCCATCAGTGAACCGGGCGGGGGGATCCAAGAGACCCAGTACTTC

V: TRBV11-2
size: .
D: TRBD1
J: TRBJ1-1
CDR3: CASSPTSDRGDTEAFF
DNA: TGTGCCAGCAGCCCTACTTCGGACAGGGGGGACACTGAAGCTTTCTTT

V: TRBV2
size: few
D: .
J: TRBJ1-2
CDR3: CASPPPGSLGYTF
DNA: TGTGCCAGCCCACCCCCAGGTTCCCTTGGCTACACCTTC

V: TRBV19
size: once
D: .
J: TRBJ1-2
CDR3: CASSIGRLDGYTF
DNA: TGTGCCAGTAGTATAGGGCGATTGGATGGCTACACCTTC

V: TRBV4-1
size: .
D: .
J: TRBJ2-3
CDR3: CASSLFPNPAEGDTQYF
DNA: TGCGCCAGCAGCCTCTTCCCGAACCCCGCGGAGGGGGATACGCAGTATTTT

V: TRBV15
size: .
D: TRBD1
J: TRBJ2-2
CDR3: CATSGAGTGTNTGELFF
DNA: TGTGCCACCAGCGGGGCCGGGACAGGGACGAACACCGGGGAGCTGTTTTTT

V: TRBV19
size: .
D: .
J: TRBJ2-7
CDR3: CASSMNRAYEQYF
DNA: TGTGCCAGTAGTATGAACAGGGCCTACGAGCAGTACTTC

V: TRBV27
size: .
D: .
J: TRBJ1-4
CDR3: CASSSKGWSNEKLFF
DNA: TGTGCCAGCAGTTCCAAAGGGTGGTCTAATGAAAAACTGTTTTTT

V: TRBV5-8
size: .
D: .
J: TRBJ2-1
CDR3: CASSLGSASEQFF
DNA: TGTGCCAGCAGCTTGGGGTCGGCGTCTGAGCAGTTCTTC

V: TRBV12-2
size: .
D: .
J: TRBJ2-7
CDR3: CASRLDQAAQAYEQYF
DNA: TGTGCAAGTCGCTTAGATCAGGCCGCCCAGGCCTACGAGCAGTACTTC

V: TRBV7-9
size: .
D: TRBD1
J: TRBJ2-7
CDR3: CASSLVKGGFTYEQYF
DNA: TGTGCCAGCAGCTTAGTAAAAGGGGGCTTTACCTACGAGCAGTACTTC

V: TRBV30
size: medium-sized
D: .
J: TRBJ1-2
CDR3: CAWSIGGADGYTF
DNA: TGTGCCTGGAGTATTGGAGGGGCGGATGGCTACACCTTC

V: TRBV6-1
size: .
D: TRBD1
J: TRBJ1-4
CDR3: CASSEILPDRDYNEKLFF
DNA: TGTGCCAGCAGTGAAATACTCCCCGACAGGGACTATAATGAAAAACTGTTTTTT

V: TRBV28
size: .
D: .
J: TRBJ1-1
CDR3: CASTLGNTEAFF
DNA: TGTGCCAGCACCTTAGGGAACACTGAAGCTTTCTTT

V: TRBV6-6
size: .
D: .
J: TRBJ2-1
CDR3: CASTTPVPDEQFF
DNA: TGTGCCAGCACCACCCCGGTGCCGGATGAGCAGTTCTTC

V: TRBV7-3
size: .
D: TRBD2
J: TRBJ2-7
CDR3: CASSPTSVNEQYF
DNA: TGTGCCAGCAGCCCGACTAGCGTCAACGAGCAGTACTTC

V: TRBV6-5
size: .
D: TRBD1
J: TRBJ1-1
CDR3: CASSYQGSRGTEAFF
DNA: TGTGCCAGCAGTTACCAAGGCTCCAGGGGGACTGAAGCTTTCTTT

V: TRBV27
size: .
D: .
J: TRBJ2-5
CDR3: CASKNPDGETQYF
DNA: TGTGCCAGCAAGAACCCGGACGGAGAGACCCAGTACTTC

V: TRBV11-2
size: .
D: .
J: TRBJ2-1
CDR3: CASSPYGLSSYNEQFF
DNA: TGTGCCAGCAGCCCATACGGACTCAGCTCCTACAATGAGCAGTTCTTC

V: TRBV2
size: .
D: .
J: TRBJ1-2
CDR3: CATRQFSNYGYTF
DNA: TGTGCCACCAGACAGTTTTCTAACTATGGCTACACCTTC

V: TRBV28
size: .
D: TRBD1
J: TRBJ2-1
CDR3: CASSPDRARYNEQFF
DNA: TGTGCCAGCAGTCCTGACAGGGCGAGATACAATGAGCAGTTCTTC

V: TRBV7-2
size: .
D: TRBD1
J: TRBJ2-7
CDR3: CASSRPGQGTYEQYF
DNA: TGTGCCAGCAGTCGACCGGGACAGGGAACCTACGAGCAGTACTTC

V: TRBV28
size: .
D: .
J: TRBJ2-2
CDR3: CASSFGTTNTGELFF
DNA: TGTGCCAGCAGTTTCGGAACAACGAACACCGGGGAGCTGTTTTTT

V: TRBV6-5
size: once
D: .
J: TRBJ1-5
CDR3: CAIQGSYSNQPQHF
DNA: TGTGCCATCCAGGGATCCTATAGCAATCAGCCCCAGCATTTT

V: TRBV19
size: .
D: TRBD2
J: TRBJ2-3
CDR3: CASSIQGGGADTQYF
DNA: TGTGCCAGTAGTATTCAAGGCGGGGGAGCAGATACGCAGTATTTT

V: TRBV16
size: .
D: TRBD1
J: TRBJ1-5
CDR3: CASSAGTENQPQHF
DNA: TGTGCCAGCAGCGCCGGGACAGAGAATCAGCCCCAGCATTTT

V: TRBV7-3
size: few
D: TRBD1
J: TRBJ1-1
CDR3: CASSFGTVATEAFF
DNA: TGTGCCAGCAGCTTCGGGACAGTGGCCACTGAAGCTTTCTTT

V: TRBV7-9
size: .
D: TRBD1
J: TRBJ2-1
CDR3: CASASSDRGSDEQFF
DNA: TGTGCCTCCGCATCCTCGGACAGGGGTTCAGATGAGCAGTTCTTC

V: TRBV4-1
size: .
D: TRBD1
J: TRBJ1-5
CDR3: CASSQTQGAYQPQHF
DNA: TGCGCCAGCAGCCAAACACAGGGGGCGTATCAGCCCCAGCATTTT

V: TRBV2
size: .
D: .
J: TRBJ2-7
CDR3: CASSEGSYYEQYF
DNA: TGTGCCAGCAGTGAGGGCAGCTACTACGAGCAGTACTTC

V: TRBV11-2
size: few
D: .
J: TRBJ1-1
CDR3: CASTAGPTEAFF
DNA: TGTGCCAGCACCGCAGGGCCTACGGAAGCTTTCTTT

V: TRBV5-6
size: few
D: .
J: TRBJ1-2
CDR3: CASSFWVRTNGYTF
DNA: TGTGCCAGCAGCTTTTGGGTCCGGACTAATGGCTACACCTTC

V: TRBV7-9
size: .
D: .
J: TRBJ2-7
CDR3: CASSFGETGPYEQYF
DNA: TGTGCCAGCAGCTTTGGGGAAACAGGTCCCTACGAGCAGTACTTC

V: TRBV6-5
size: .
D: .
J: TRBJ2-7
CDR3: CASSSGPTSYEQYF
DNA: TGTGCCAGCAGTTCCGGACCGACCTCCTACGAGCAGTACTTC

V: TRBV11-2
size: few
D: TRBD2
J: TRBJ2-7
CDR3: CASSLGGTEQYF
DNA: TGTGCCAGCAGCTTGGGGGGGACCGAGCAGTACTTC

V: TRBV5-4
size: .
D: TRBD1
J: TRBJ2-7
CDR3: CASNGQGYEQYF
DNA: TGTGCCAGCAATGGACAGGGCTACGAGCAGTACTTC

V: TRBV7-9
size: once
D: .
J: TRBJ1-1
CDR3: CASSPPGGGTEAFF
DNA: TGTGCCAGCAGCCCACCCGGGGGTGGCACTGAAGCTTTCTTT

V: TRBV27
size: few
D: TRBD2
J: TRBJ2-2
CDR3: CASSLMTSGGPGELFF
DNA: TGTGCCAGCAGTTTGATGACTAGCGGGGGGCCCGGGGAGCTGTTTTTT

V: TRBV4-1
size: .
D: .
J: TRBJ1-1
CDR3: CASSHPDTQVPEAFF
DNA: TGCGCCAGCAGCCATCCCGACACTCAGGTCCCTGAAGCTTTCTTT